Sequencing of this TCR beta chain was carried out in a study of early T cells in non-severe SARS-CoV-2 infection. The overall study: With bulk RNA from unsorted whole blood as input, sequencing yielded unpaired chains.

TCRdb analysed the 5' RACE reads with MiXCR anew, one entry per CDR3 protein. There are fewer than 65,000 distinct CDR3 sequences in the sample; around 5.7% occur only once, and about 3% lies in the top ten. The V gene lost 5 bases and the J gene lost 4 bases, with 5 bases spanning the gap. Germline lookup yields CDR1 LNHDA and CDR2 SQIVND (reference sequence). The CDR3 consists of 11 residues. This clonotype was detected many times. The V and J genes are TRBV19 and TRBJ1-2; D is uncertain. This clonotype was sampled from an adult who was a healthcare worker with PCR-confirmed SARS-CoV-2 infection or an uninfected control (not recorded which). The source was whole blood, collected at baseline. CDR3: CASSLGYGYTF. As DNA, the CDR3 is TGTGCCAGTAGTTTGGGCTATGGCTACACCTTC.